The 23 T cell receptor beta chains below come from one sample, sequenced in a study of blood T cell repertoires in COVID-19. Profiling relied on immunoSEQ multiplex PCR, and the TCRdb table lists in-frame clones only, not all of them. The sample has roughly 150,000 clones, just over 90% seen once. The sample consisted of peripheral blood. These receptors originate from a man aged 18-30 years with COVID-19, enrolled during active disease.

This rearrangement joins TRBV28 to TRBJ2-7, with TRBD2 identical over 11 bases. Germline V gives CDR1 MDHEN, CDR2 SYDVKM. The CDR3 length is 19 residues. With 4 bases clipped from V and 0 bases from J, the junction kept 14 bases outside the gene matches. CDR3 residues: CASSSLGTSGSLSSYEQYF. The CDR3 DNA follows: TGTGCCAGCAGTTCCCTCGGGACTAGCGGATCCTTGAGCTCCTACGAGCAGTACTTC.

The chain is built from TRBV29-1 and TRBJ2-2; TRBD2 might be the D (6 bases). Trimming pared 3 bases from V and 1 base from J, leaving 9 bases between. This CDR3 is 14 amino acids long. Germline CDR1 is SQVTM and CDR2 is ANQGSEA. The chain's CDR3 is CSVEAGRNTGELFF. CDR3 nucleotide sequence: TGCAGCGTTGAGGCGGGGAGGAACACCGGGGAGCTGTTTTTT.

The chain has TRBV28 and TRBJ2-1; D is unclear. V lost 1 base and J 5 bases, leaving 6 bases between the germline ends. Germline V lookup: CDR1 MDHEN, CDR2 SYDVKM. The CDR3 has 13 residues. The CDR3 DNA sequence: TGTGCCAGCAGTTTATATTTCAACAATGAGCAGTTCTTC. It encodes CASSLYFNNEQFF.

The rearrangement uses TRBV18 and TRBJ2-7, with 8 bases that match TRBD2. Trimming cost V 6 bases and J 6 bases; bases outside gene matches: 7. Germline CDR1 is KGHSH and CDR2 is LQKENI. The CDR3 contains 13 residues. CDR3 DNA sequence: TGTGCCAGCTCGACCGGGGGGGCTGGCGAGCAGTACTTC. Amino acid sequence: CASSTGGAGEQYF.

The chain uses TRBV28 and TRBJ1-2; 10 bases agree with TRBD1. This CDR3 region has 17 residues. From germline, CDR1 is MDHEN and CDR2 SYDVKM. V was pared by 2 bases and J by 7 bases, with 13 bases of the junction left unmatched. The CDR3: CASSLKFLRDRGFGYTF. CDR3 coding DNA: TGTGCCAGCAGTTTAAAATTTTTGCGGGACAGGGGATTTGGCTACACCTTC.

The chain joins TRBV7-6 to TRBJ2-1; TRBD1 might be the D (6 bases). Per germline, CDR1 SGHVS and CDR2 FNYEAQ. Trimming stripped 5 bases from V and 2 bases from J, with 13 bases between. The CDR3 consists of 15 residues. CDR3 DNA: TGTGCCAGCAGCCTCGGGACACAGACCTACAATGAGCAGTTCTTC. Amino acids: CASSLGTQTYNEQFF.

The chain employs TRBV19 and TRBJ1-2; 7 bases align to TRBD1. The CDR3 totals 15 residues. Germline V gives CDR1 LNHDA, CDR2 SQIVND (reference sequence). J lost 5 bases, V lost 4 bases, and 10 bases had no gene match. The CDR3 sequence is CASSSRDSTMYGYTF. DNA for the CDR3: TGTGCCAGTAGTAGCCGGGACAGTACTATGTATGGCTACACCTTC. Variable domain in full (rest from reference TRBV19 and TRBJ1-2): DGGITQSPKYLFRKEGQNVTLSCEQNLNHDAMYWYRQDPGQGLRLIYYSQIVNDFQKGDIAEGYSVSREKKESFPLTVTSAQKNPTAFYLCASSSRDSTMYGYTFGSGTRLTVV.

The CDR3 bases are TGTGCCACCATGGAGGGAGGGAACAATGAGCAGTTCTTC. Its protein product is CATMEGGNNEQFF. V and J are TRBV24-1 and TRBJ2-1; 7 bases fit TRBD2. Trimming took 8 bases from V and 5 from J; bases not matched to a gene: 5. The CDR3 length is 13 residues. In germline, CDR1 is KGHDR, CDR2 SFDVKD.

This chain joins TRBV5-8 and TRBJ2-2; 8 bases align to TRBD2. This CDR3 contains 18 residues. Germline assignment: CDR1 SGHTS and CDR2 YDEGEE. After removal of 3 bases from V and 1 base from J, the junction contained 11 bases not matched to a gene. CDR3 nucleotide sequence: TGTGCCAGCAGCTGGACGAGTAATAGCGGGATGAACACCGGGGAGCTGTTTTTT. It is translated as CASSWTSNSGMNTGELFF.

The rearrangement uses TRBV14 and TRBJ2-1; no firm D call. The V and J ends lost 2 bases and 9 bases respectively, with 11 bases between them. The germline gives CDR1 SGHDN, CDR2 FVKESK. The CDR3 spans 13 residues. This CDR3 is CASSQSSGGEQFF. The CDR3 DNA sequence: TGTGCCAGCAGCCAATCCTCCGGTGGTGAGCAGTTCTTC. The whole variable domain, filled in from reference TRBV14 and TRBJ2-1, reads EAGVTQFPSHSVIEKGQTVTLRCDPISGHDNLYWYRRVMGKEIKFLLHFVKESKQDESGMPNNRFLAERTGGTYSTLKVQPAELEDSGVYFCASSQSSGGEQFFGPGTRLTVL.

The genes are TRBV6-5 and TRBJ2-2, with D unresolved. Trimming shortened V by 2 bases and J by 0 bases, and 7 bases separated the two germline ends. Germline-derived CDR1 and CDR2 are MNHEY and SVGAGI. The CDR3 has 15 residues. Written as DNA, the CDR3 is TGTGCCAGCAGTTACATCAATTCGAACACCGGGGAGCTGTTTTTT. Residues: CASSYINSNTGELFF.

The rearrangement joins TRBV9 to TRBJ1-2, with unresolved D. V was trimmed by 2 bases and J by 1 base, leaving 6 bases between them. In germline, CDR1 is SGDLS, CDR2 YYNGEE. The CDR3 has 13 amino acids. The CDR3 DNA reads as TGTGCCAGCAGCGTCGCGGTTAACTATGGCTACACCTTC. Translated: CASSVAVNYGYTF. The variable domain in full, completed from reference TRBV9 and TRBJ1-2, reads DSGVTQTPKHLITATGQRVTLRCSPRSGDLSVYWYQQSLDQGLQFLIQYYNGEERAKGNILERFSAQQFPDLHSELNLSSLELGDSALYFCASSVAVNYGYTFGSGTRLTVV.

V gene TRBV5-6 combines with J gene TRBJ2-2, with TRBD1 matching over 9 bases. The CDR3 covers 15 residues. Germline V gene lookup returns CDR1 SGHDT and CDR2 YYEEEE. The J segment lost 5 bases and the V segment lost 5 bases, leaving 7 bases of the junction unmatched. CDR3 protein: CASSYGTGRTGELFF. Here the CDR3 DNA reads TGTGCCAGCAGTTATGGGACAGGGCGAACCGGGGAGCTGTTTTTT.

The J gene is TRBJ1-2, the V gene TRBV5-4, with D possibly TRBD1 on 5 matching bases. V was trimmed by 4 bases and J by 4 bases, leaving 26 bases between them. Per the germline V gene, CDR1 is SGHNT and CDR2 is YYREEE (reference sequence). This CDR3 contains 18 residues. The CDR3 is CASSPSLDRLIGGYGYTF. The CDR3 DNA is TGTGCCAGCAGCCCATCCCTAGACCGACTTATCGGGGGCTATGGCTACACCTTC.

The J gene is TRBJ1-1, the V gene TRBV19; D is ambiguous. Trimming took off 9 bases at V and 1 base at J, with 9 bases between the two ends. The CDR3 is 12 amino acids. Germline values: CDR1 LNHDA, CDR2 SQIVND (reference sequence). The CDR3 DNA reads as TGTGCCAGCAGAAATACGAACACTGAAGCTTTCTTT. This gives the protein CASRNTNTEAFF.

The V and J genes are TRBV27 and TRBJ2-5; 8 nucleotides match TRBD2. The CDR3 loop spans 18 amino acids. V shed 3 bases, J shed 7 bases, and the junction held 19 bases outside the gene matches. CDR1 and CDR2 from the germline V gene are MNHEY and SMNVEV (reference sequence). CDR3 DNA: TGTGCCAGCAGTTTGGAGGTCGGGGGGGGCGCCGACCGTAGGACCCAGTACTTC. This codes for CASSLEVGGGADRRTQYF.

This clone was seen a single time. The junction differs from germline at one of its ends, possibly a read error. The chain couples TRBV6-5 to TRBJ1-4, with TRBD1 matching 9 bases. Germline V CDR1 and CDR2: MNHEY, SVGAGI. This CDR3 comprises 14 residues. CDR3 nucleotides: TGTGCCAGCAGTCCGGACAGGGGAATTGGAAAACTGCTTTTT. Translated, it gives CASSPDRGIGKLLF.

V and J are TRBV28 and TRBJ1-2, with 7 positions matching TRBD1. Looked up from germline, CDR1 is MDHEN and CDR2 is SYDVKM. The length of the CDR3 is 14 residues. After removal of 4 bases from V and 4 bases from J, the junction contained 6 bases not matched to a gene. CDR3 sequence: CASSYWDRRYGYTF. DNA for the CDR3: TGTGCCAGCAGTTACTGGGACAGACGCTATGGCTACACCTTC.

This clone was observed a few times. A junction end diverges from the germline sequence, so it may reflect a read error. The rearrangement joins TRBV7-8 to TRBJ1-4; tentatively, D is TRBD1 (5 bases). This CDR3 has 12 amino acids. CDR1 and CDR2 from the germline V gene are SGHVS and FQNEAQ. The CDR3 DNA reads as TGTGCCAGCAGTAGGGGAAGAGAAAAACTGCTTTTT. Its translation: CASSRGREKLLF.

This clone was detected once. This rearrangement joins TRBV19 to TRBJ2-3; 7 bases line up with TRBD1. J lost 5 bases, V lost 3 bases, and 8 bases had no gene match. The CDR3 is 15 residues long. The germline gives CDR1 LNHDA, CDR2 SQIVND (reference sequence). The CDR3 protein is CASSMRAGGGDTQYF. In nucleotides, the CDR3 is TGTGCCAGTAGTATGAGGGCAGGGGGTGGAGATACGCAGTATTTT.

This chain uses TRBV24-1 with TRBJ2-7; D may be TRBD1 (6 bases). V dropped 3 bases and J dropped 2 bases, with 10 bases sitting between them. Germline-derived CDR1 and CDR2 are KGHDR and SFDVKD. CDR3 size: 14 residues. This CDR3 is CATSDPDRPYEQYF. CDR3 nucleotides: TGTGCCACCAGTGATCCGGACAGACCCTACGAGCAGTACTTC.

The chain recombines TRBV6-2 or TRBV6-3 with TRBJ2-1, with D possibly being TRBD1 (6 bases). Deletions cut 5 bases from V and 12 bases from J, with 14 bases between. The CDR3 is 12 residues long. The germline CDR1 and CDR2 sequences are MNHEY and SVGEGT. The CDR3 DNA sequence: TGTGCCAGCAGTCCCGACAGGCTGGGGCAGTTCTTC. Translating it yields CASSPDRLGQFF.

This rearrangement joins TRBV7-9 to TRBJ2-7, with 9 nucleotides matching TRBD2. The CDR3 is 15 residues long. The J segment lost 4 bases and the V segment lost 3 bases, leaving 7 bases of the junction unmatched. Germline-derived CDR1 and CDR2 are SEHNR and FQNEAQ (reference sequence). DNA of the CDR3: TGTGCCAGCAGCTTGGATAGCGGGAGAGGATACGAGCAGTACTTC. It translates to CASSLDSGRGYEQYF.